Listed here are 11 T cell receptor beta chains from one sample, sequenced in a study of T-cell reconstitution after alpha-beta-depleted transplantation in children. TCRbeta library preparation incorporated unique molecular identifiers. TCRdb re-analysed the PCR reads in MiXCR, keeping a single row per CDR3 protein. The table lists hundreds of thousands of distinct CDR3 sequences, around 15% of them singletons. The starting material was PBMCs, mostly from graft donor cells, obtained 360 days after TCRalphabeta/CD19-depleted stem cell transplant. The origin of the receptors is a boy under two years old who had a stem cell transplant for Wiskott-Aldrich syndrome, so the T cells may come from the graft donor.

In this sample, this clonotype turned up many times. This chain connects TRBV12-3 or TRBV12-4 to TRBJ2-7, with D hard to call. The CDR3 has 16 amino acids. Trimming removed 2 bases from V and 1 base from J, with 15 bases in between. In DNA, the CDR3 is TGTGCCAGCAGTTTATTGATAACAGCGACGTCCTACGAGCAGTACTTC. Its translation: CASSLLITATSYEQYF.

The rearrangement links TRBV20-1 to TRBJ1-1, with D uncertain. Germline V lookup: CDR1 DFQATT, CDR2 SNEGSKA (reference sequence). Trimming left V 5 bases short and J 4 bases short, with 17 bases between. The length of the CDR3 is 14 residues. The CDR3 reads CSAGPPGLPTEAFF. DNA of the CDR3: TGCAGTGCTGGACCCCCGGGCCTGCCCACTGAAGCTTTCTTT.

Only a few counts were recorded for this clonotype. The gene calls are TRBV5-1 and TRBJ2-7; 11 bases agree with TRBD2. V shed 2 bases and J 3 bases; nucleotides not matched to a gene: 4. This CDR3 has 15 residues. Germline values: CDR1 SGHRS, CDR2 YFSETQ. CDR3 loop: CASSFGGLADYEQYF. The CDR3 nucleotides read TGCGCCAGCAGCTTTGGGGGACTAGCGGACTACGAGCAGTACTTC.

V gene TRBV2 combines with J gene TRBJ2-7; 10 positions agree with TRBD2. This CDR3 has 17 amino acids. The ends lost 3 bases at V and 4 bases at J; junction bases unmatched: 12. Germline CDR1 SNHLY, CDR2 FYNNEI. The CDR3 DNA reads TGTGCCAGCAGTGATGCAAAGACTAGCGGGCTTCTGTACGAGCAGTACTTC. This codes for CASSDAKTSGLLYEQYF.

The chain couples TRBV20-1 to TRBJ1-6; D is unresolved. From germline, CDR1 is DFQATT and CDR2 SNEGSKA (reference sequence). V lost 3 bases and J lost 5, with 11 bases in between. The CDR3 has 14 residues. As DNA, the CDR3 is TGCAGTGCTAGGCGGGTCCTAAATAATTCACCCCTCCACTTT. This gives the protein CSARRVLNNSPLHF.

The chain carries TRBV4-2 and TRBJ2-2, with D tentatively TRBD2 (6 bases). Germline V gene data show CDR1 as LGHNA and CDR2 as YNFKEQ. CDR3 length: 17 amino acids. Deletions cut 0 bases from V and 2 bases from J, with 13 bases between. This CDR3 is CASSQDPGLLNTGELFF. The CDR3 DNA reads TGTGCCAGCAGCCAAGATCCGGGACTCCTAAACACCGGGGAGCTGTTTTTT.

This chain uses TRBV11-2 with TRBJ2-5; the D gene is possibly TRBD1 (6 bases). The CDR3 runs 17 residues. From germline, CDR1 is SGHAT and CDR2 FQNNGV. Trimming took off 1 base at V and 4 bases at J, with 19 bases between the two ends. The CDR3, as DNA: TGTGCCAGCAGCTTAGGACAGGAGGCCCCCATGCGAGAGACCCAGTACTTC. Amino acid sequence: CASSLGQEAPMRETQYF.

The table lists this clonotype with many counts. The chain has TRBV7-9 and TRBJ1-6, with D maybe TRBD1 (6 bases). V lost 3 bases and J lost 5, with 11 bases in between. The germline gives CDR1 SEHNR, CDR2 FQNEAQ (reference sequence). The CDR3 runs 15 residues. The CDR3 region has the DNA TGTGCCAGCAGCTTGATCACAGGGAATAATTCACCCCTCCACTTT. This translates into CASSLITGNNSPLHF.

This chain connects TRBV10-3 to TRBJ2-3; maybe TRBD2 (6 bases). There are 14 residues in the CDR3. The V end was cut by 5 bases, the J end by 0 bases, with 9 bases between. Germline V gene data show CDR1 as ENHRY and CDR2 as SYGVKD. CDR3 DNA sequence: TGTGCCATCAGTAGACTAGACAGCACAGATACGCAGTATTTT. Translating gives CAISRLDSTDTQYF.

The rearrangement joins TRBV7-9 to TRBJ2-6; no clear D gene. Trimming cost V 3 bases and J 2 bases, with 14 bases left between them. This CDR3 is 17 amino acids long. Germline assignment: CDR1 SEHNR and CDR2 FQNEAQ (reference sequence). CDR3 DNA sequence: TGTGCCAGCAGCTTTCAGTCTAGGTTTCCTGGGGCCAACGTCCTGACTTTC. Encoded protein: CASSFQSRFPGANVLTF.

In DNA, the CDR3 is TGCAGTGCCGGTAGCGGGAGCCTCTCCTACGAGCAGTACTTC. This gives the protein CSAGSGSLSYEQYF. The J gene is TRBJ2-7, the V gene TRBV20-1, with 9 bases that match TRBD2. The V and J ends lost 6 bases and 0 bases, in that order; junction bases with no gene match: 6. Germline V gene data show CDR1 as DFQATT and CDR2 as SNEGSKA (reference sequence). The CDR3 is 14 amino acids.